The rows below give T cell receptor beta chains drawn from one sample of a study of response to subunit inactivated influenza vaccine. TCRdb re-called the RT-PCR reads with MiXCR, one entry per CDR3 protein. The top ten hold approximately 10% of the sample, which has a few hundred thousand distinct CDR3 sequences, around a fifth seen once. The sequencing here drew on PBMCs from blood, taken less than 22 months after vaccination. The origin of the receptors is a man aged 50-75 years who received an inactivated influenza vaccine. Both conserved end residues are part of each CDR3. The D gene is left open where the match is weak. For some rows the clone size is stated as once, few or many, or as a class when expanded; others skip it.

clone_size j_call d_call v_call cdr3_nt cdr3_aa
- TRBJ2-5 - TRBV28 TGTGCCAGCGGGGGGCCAGGGGAGGGAGAGACCCAGTACTTC CASGGPGEGETQYF
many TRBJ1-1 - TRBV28 TGTGCCAGCAGTTTACCGGGTACTGAAGCTTTCTTT CASSLPGTEAFF
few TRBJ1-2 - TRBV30 TGTGCCTGGTCACGGCCCGGGGCGCCTAAAGGGTATGGCTACACCTTC CAWSRPGAPKGYGYTF
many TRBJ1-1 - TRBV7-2 TGTGCCAGCAGCTCAGGGTTGTGGACTGAAGCTTTCTTT CASSSGLWTEAFF
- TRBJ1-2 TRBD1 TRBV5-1 TGCGCCAGCAGCGCCTACGGGACAGGCCCCTATGGCTACACCTTC CASSAYGTGPYGYTF
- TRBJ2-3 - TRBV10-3 TGTGCCATCAGTGGGGGGCAGACAGGCCGATCCACAGATACGCAGTATTTT CAISGGQTGRSTDTQYF
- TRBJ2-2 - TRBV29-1 TGCAGGGACGATGCCGGGGAGCTGTTTTTT CRDDAGELFF
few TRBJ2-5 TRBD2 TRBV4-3 TGCGCCAGCAGCCAACGAGCGGGGGAGACCCAGTACTTC CASSQRAGETQYF
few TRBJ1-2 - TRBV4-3 TGCGCCAGCAGCCCCGGGGACATTTTGAAGAATGGCTACACCTTC CASSPGDILKNGYTF
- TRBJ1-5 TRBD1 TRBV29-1 TGCAGCGTTAAAGGGACAGACCCAAATCAGCCCCAGCATTTT CSVKGTDPNQPQHF